The clone carrying this T cell receptor beta chain was seen a handful of times. The sample is drawn from a study of blood T cell repertoires in COVID-19. As for the study in general: The United States, Italy and Spain supplied acute and convalescent COVID-19 samples. The cDNA or gDNA used as material had been derived from T cells, B-cell-depleted T cells, or PBMCs.

In the source study's methods: Nucleated cell counts were estimated from reference gene primer amplification. Clones were read by immunoSEQ multiplex PCR, and TCRdb kept only the in-frame ones, dropping some. The D gene and trimming were derived from the DNA, and the V and J assignments and clone size from that table. The table has about 300,000 clones, approximately 86% seen once; the top ten hold 1% to 1.5%. This CDR3 has 14 residues. The germline gives CDR1 SGHAT, CDR2 FQNNGV. Trimming took 5 bases from V and 7 from J; bases not matched to a gene: 9. This clonotype was obtained from a man aged 65-85 years with acute or convalescent COVID-19. The chain uses TRBV11-2 and TRBJ2-7, with 9 bases fitting TRBD2. Sequencing input: peripheral blood. CDR3 in DNA: TGTGCCAGCAGCCCTCTAGCGGGGCCGGGAGAGCAGTACTTC. This gives the protein CASSPLAGPGEQYF.